This entry is about one TCR beta chain. Its antigen is undetermined. The data belong to a study of graft-versus-host responses after intestinal transplantation. General study points: Recipient marrow showed GvH clones, some seen first in ileum or blood.

Trimming left V 6 bases short and J 3 bases short, with 9 bases between. Germline V gene lookup returns CDR1 DFQATT and CDR2 SNEGSKA (reference sequence). The CDR3 has 11 residues. This table comes from immunoSEQ multiplex PCR, and its TCRdb copy is limited to in-frame clones, with some not included. The table includes over 100,000 clones, over 85% detected once. Material: unstimulated CD4+ T cells sorted from spleen or lymph node cells, obtained before transplant. This clonotype was sampled from a human donor who was the organ donor for an intestinal transplant. The chain carries TRBV20-1 and TRBJ2-7; the D gene is possibly TRBD2 (6 bases). The CDR3 loop reads CSARRDYEQYF. CDR3 bases: TGCAGTGCCAGGCGGGACTACGAGCAGTACTTC.